This TCR beta chain was recorded in a study of control samples from healthy donors and cancer patients. The CDR3 runs to 15 residues. The trim removed 8 bases at V and 0 bases at J, leaving 8 bases unmatched. Germline CDR1 is ENHRY and CDR2 is SYGVKD. Only in-frame clones appear in the TCRdb table, and some are missing; sequencing was by immunoSEQ multiplex PCR. The sample lists about 170,000 clones, around 88% occurring once. The receptor comes from a woman in her thirties in good health. The chain couples TRBV10-3 to TRBJ2-3, with TRBD1 identical over 7 bases. Sequencing was performed on blood. The CDR3: CAIGTGTASTDTQYF. DNA of the CDR3: TGTGCCATCGGAACCGGGACAGCTAGCACAGATACGCAGTATTTT.